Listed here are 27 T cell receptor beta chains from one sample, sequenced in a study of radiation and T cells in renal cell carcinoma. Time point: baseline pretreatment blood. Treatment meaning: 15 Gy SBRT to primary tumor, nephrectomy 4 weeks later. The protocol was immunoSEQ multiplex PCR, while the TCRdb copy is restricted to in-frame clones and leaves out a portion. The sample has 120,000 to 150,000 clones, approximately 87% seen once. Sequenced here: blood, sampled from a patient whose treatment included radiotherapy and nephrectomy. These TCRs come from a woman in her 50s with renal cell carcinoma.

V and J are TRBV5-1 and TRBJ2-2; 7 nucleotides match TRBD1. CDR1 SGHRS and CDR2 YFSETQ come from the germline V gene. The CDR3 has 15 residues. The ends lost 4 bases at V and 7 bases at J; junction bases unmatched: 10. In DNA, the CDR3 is TGCGCCAGCAGCCCCCGACAGGGCGAGGGCGGGGAGCTGTTTTTT. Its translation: CASSPRQGEGGELFF. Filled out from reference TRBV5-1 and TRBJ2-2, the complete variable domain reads KAGVTQTPRYLIKTRGQQVTLSCSPISGHRSVSWYQQTPGQGLQFLFEYFSETQRNKGNFPGRFSGRQFSNSRSEMNVSTLELGDSALYLCASSPRQGEGGELFFGEGSRLTVL.

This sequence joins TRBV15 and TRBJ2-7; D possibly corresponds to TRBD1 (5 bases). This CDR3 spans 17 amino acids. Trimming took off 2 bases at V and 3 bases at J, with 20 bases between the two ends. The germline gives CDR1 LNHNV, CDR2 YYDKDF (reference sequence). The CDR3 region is CATSRSTGWDKNYEQYF. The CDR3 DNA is TGTGCCACCAGCAGATCCACAGGTTGGGATAAAAACTACGAGCAGTACTTC. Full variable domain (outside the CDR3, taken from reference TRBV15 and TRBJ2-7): DAMVIQNPRYQVTQFGKPVTLSCSQTLNHNVMYWYQQKSSQAPKLLFHYYDKDFNNEADTPDNFQSRRPNTSFCFLDIRSPGLGDTAMYLCATSRSTGWDKNYEQYFGPGTRLTVT.

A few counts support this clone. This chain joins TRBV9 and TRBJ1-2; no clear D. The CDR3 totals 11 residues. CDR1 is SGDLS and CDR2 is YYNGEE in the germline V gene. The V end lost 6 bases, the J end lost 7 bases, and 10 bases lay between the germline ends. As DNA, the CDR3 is TGTGCCAGCAAGGCCTATGGTGGCTACACCTTC. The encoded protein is CASKAYGGYTF.

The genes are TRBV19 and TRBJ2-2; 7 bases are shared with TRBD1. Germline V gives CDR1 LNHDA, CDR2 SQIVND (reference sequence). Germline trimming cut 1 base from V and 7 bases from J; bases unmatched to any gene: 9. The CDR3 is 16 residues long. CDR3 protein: CASSIGQGRNNGELFF. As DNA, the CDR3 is TGTGCCAGTAGTATAGGACAGGGAAGAAATAACGGGGAGCTGTTTTTT.

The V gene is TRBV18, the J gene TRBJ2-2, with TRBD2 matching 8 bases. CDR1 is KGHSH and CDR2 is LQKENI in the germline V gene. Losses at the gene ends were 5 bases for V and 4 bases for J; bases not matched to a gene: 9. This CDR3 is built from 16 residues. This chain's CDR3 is CASSGRSGGSTGELFF. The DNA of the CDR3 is TGTGCCAGCTCAGGCCGCAGCGGGGGTAGCACCGGGGAGCTGTTTTTT.

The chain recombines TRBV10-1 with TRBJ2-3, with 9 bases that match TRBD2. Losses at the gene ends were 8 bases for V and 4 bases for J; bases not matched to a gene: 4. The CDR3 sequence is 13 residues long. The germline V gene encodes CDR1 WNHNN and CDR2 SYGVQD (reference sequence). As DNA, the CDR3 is TGCGCCAGCGCGGGAGGGCTCCCAGATACGCAGTATTTT. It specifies CASAGGLPDTQYF.

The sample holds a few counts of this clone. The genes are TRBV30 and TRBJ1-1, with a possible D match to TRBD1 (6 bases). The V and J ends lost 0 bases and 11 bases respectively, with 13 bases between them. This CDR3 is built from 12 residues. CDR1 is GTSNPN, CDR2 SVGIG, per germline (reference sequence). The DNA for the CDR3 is TGTGCCTGGAGTGTATATGGGGGGCATGCTTTCTTT. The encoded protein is CAWSVYGGHAFF.

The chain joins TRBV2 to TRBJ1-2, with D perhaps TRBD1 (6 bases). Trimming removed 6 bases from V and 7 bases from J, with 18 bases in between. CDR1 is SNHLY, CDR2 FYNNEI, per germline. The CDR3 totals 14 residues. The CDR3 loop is CASRLQGMKAGYTF. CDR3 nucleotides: TGTGCCAGCAGGCTACAGGGAATGAAAGCTGGCTACACCTTC.

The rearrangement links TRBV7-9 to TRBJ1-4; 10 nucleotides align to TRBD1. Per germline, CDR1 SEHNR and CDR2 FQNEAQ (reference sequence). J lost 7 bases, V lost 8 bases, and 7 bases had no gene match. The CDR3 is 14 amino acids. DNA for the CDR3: TGTGCCAGCGGGGACAGGGGTAAGGGTGAAAAACTGTTTTTT. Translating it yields CASGDRGKGEKLFF.

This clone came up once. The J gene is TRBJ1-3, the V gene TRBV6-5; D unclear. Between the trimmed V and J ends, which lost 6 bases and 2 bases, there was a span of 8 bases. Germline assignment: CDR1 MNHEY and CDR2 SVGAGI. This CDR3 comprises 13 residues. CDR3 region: CASSPSAGNTIYF. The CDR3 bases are TGTGCCAGCAGCCCCTCAGCTGGAAACACCATATATTTT.

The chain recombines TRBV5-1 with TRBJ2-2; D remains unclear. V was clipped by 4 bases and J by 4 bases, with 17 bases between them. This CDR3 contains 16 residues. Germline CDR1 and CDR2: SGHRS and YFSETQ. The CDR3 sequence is CASSPSAAPGTGELFF. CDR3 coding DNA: TGCGCCAGCAGCCCTTCCGCGGCCCCGGGCACCGGGGAGCTGTTTTTT.

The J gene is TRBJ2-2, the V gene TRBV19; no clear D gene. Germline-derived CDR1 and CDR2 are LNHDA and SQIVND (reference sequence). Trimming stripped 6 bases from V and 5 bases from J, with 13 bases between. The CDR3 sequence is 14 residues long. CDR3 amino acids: CASSTILWTGELFF. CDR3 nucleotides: TGTGCCAGTAGCACCATCTTGTGGACCGGGGAGCTGTTTTTT.

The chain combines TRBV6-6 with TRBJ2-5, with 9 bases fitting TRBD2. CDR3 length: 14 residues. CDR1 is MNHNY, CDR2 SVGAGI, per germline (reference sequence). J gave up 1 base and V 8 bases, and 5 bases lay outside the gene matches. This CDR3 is CASGRGGSQETQYF. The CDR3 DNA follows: TGTGCCAGCGGGCGGGGGGGGAGCCAAGAGACCCAGTACTTC.

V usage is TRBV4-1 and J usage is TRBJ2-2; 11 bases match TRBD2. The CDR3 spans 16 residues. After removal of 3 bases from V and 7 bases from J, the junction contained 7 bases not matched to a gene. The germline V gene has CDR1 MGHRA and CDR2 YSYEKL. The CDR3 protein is CASSQISGRAYGELFF. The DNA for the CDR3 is TGCGCCAGCAGCCAGATTAGCGGGAGGGCATACGGGGAGCTGTTTTTT.

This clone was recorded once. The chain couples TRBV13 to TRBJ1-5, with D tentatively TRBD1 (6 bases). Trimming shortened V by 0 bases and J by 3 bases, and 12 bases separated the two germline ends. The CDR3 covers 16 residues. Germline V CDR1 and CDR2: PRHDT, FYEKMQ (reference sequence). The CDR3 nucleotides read TGTGCCAGCAGCTTAGGTCGGGGGGGCTACAATCAGCCCCAGCATTTT. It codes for CASSLGRGGYNQPQHF.

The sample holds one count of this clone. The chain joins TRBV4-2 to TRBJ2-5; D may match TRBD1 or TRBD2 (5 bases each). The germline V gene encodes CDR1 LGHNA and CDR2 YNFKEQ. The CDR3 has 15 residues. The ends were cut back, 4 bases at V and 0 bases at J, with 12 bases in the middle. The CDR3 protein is CASSLGTRNQETQYF. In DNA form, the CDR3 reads TGTGCCAGCAGCCTCGGGACGAGGAACCAAGAGACCCAGTACTTC.

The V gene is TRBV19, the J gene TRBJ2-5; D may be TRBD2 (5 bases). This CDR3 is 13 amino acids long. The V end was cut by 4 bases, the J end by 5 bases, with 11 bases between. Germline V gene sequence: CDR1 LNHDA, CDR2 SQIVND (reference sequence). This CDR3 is CASSTKSGETQYF. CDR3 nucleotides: TGTGCCAGTAGTACGAAGAGCGGTGAGACCCAGTACTTC.

CDR3 in amino acids: CASKPGTGEGQPQHF. The CDR3 DNA reads as TGTGCCAGTAAACCCGGGACAGGGGAAGGTCAGCCCCAGCATTTT. This chain joins TRBV19 and TRBJ1-5; 10 bases are shared with TRBD1. After removal of 7 bases from V and 6 bases from J, the junction contained 9 bases not matched to a gene. CDR3 length: 15 amino acids. Germline V gene lookup returns CDR1 LNHDA and CDR2 SQIVND (reference sequence).

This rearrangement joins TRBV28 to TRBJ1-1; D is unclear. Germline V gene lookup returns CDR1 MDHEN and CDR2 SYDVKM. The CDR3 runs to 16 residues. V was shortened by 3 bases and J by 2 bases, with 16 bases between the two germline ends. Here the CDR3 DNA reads TGTGCCAGCAGTTTGACCTTTGGTGTAGAAAACACTGAAGCTTTCTTT. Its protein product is CASSLTFGVENTEAFF.

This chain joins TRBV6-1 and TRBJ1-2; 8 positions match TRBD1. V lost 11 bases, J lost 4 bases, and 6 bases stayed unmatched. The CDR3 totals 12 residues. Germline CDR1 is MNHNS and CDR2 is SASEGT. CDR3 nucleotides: TGTGCCGGAGGACAGGGAAGCTATGGCTACACCTTC. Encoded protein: CAGGQGSYGYTF.

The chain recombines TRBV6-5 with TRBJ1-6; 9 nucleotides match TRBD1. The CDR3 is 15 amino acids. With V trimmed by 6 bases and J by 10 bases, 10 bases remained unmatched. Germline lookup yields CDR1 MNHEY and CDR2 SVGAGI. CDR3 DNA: TGTGCCAGCAGCGACGGGACAGGGATTCTATCACCCCTCCACTTT. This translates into CASSDGTGILSPLHF.

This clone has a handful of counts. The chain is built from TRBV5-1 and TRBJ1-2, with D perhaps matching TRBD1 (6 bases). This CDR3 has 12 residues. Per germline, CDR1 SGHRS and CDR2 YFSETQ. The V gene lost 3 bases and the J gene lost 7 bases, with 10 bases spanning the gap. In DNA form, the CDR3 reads TGCGCCAGCAGCTCAGGGGTTCCTGGCTACACCTTC. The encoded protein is CASSSGVPGYTF.

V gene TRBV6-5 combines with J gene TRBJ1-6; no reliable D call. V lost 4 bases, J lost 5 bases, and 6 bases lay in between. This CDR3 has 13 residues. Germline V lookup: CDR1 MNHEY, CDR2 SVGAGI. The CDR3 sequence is CASSSTNNSPLHF. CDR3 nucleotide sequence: TGTGCCAGCAGTTCCACAAATAATTCACCCCTCCACTTT.

The DNA for the CDR3 is TGTGCCAGCGTTCGGGACAGAACTAACTATGGCTACACCTTC. It specifies CASVRDRTNYGYTF. The chain couples TRBV2 to TRBJ1-2; 7 nucleotides align to TRBD1. The ends lost 8 bases at V and 0 bases at J; junction bases unmatched: 6. Germline lookup yields CDR1 SNHLY and CDR2 FYNNEI. The CDR3 runs 14 residues.

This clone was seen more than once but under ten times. CDR3 DNA: TGTGCCAGCAGTGAAGGGCGGCTCAATGAAAAACTGTTTTTT. Protein sequence: CASSEGRLNEKLFF. This chain joins TRBV6-1 and TRBJ1-4; D gene uncertain. V was cut by 1 base and J by 5 bases, with 8 bases left in between. Germline V gives CDR1 MNHNS, CDR2 SASEGT. This CDR3 region has 14 residues.

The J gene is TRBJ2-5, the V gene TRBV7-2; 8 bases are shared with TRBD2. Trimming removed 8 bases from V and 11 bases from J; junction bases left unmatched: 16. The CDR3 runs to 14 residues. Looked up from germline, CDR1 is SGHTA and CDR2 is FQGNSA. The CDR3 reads CASRSPGGGREQYF. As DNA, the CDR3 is TGTGCCAGCCGCTCCCCGGGGGGGGGTCGGGAGCAGTACTTC.

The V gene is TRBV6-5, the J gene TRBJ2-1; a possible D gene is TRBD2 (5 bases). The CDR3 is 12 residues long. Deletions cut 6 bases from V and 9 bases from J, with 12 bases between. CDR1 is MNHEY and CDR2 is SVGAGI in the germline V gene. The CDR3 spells CASRKTKIEQFF. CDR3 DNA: TGTGCCAGCAGGAAGACTAAGATTGAGCAGTTCTTC.